Shown below are 9 T cell receptor beta chains from a single sample sequenced in a study of CD8 T cells in Susac syndrome. Reverse transcription of about 0.45 to 1 ug RNA was carried out with random hexamers. TCRdb passed the immunoSEQ multiplex PCR reads through MiXCR, listing each CDR3 protein once. The data show 100,000 to 150,000 distinct CDR3 sequences, roughly 80% seen once. The sample comprised CD8+ T cells from PBMCs. All receptors derive from a human donor with multiple sclerosis.

This chain uses TRBV19 with TRBJ2-2; 9 bases are shared with TRBD2. Germline V lookup: CDR1 LNHDA, CDR2 SQIVND (reference sequence). The CDR3 runs 14 residues. Trimming cost V 3 bases and J 5 bases; bases outside gene matches: 1. CDR3 residues: CASSITSGTGELFF. In DNA, the CDR3 is TGTGCCAGTAGTATTACTAGCGGGACCGGGGAGCTGTTTTTT.

This sequence joins TRBV12-3 or TRBV12-4 and TRBJ2-1, with a weak D call TRBD2 (5 bases). Trimming stripped 1 base from V and 9 bases from J, with 13 bases between. The CDR3 totals 14 residues. The CDR3 reads CASSLGYIEGEQFF. For the CDR3, the DNA is TGTGCCAGCAGTTTAGGATATATTGAGGGTGAGCAGTTCTTC.

This sequence joins TRBV27 and TRBJ2-3, with D unclear. CDR3 length: 16 residues. The germline V gene encodes CDR1 MNHEY and CDR2 SMNVEV (reference sequence). Between the trimmed V and J ends, which lost 1 base and 0 bases, there was a span of 11 bases. The CDR3 nucleotides are TGTGCCAGCAGTTTATTAACGGGTCCTAGCACAGATACGCAGTATTTT. Its protein product is CASSLLTGPSTDTQYF.

The rearrangement links TRBV19 to TRBJ2-1; D remains unclear. The V end was cut by 5 bases, the J end by 4 bases, with 12 bases between. This CDR3 contains 14 residues. Germline V gene lookup returns CDR1 LNHDA and CDR2 SQIVND (reference sequence). CDR3 bases: TGTGCCAGTAGTGCCCGAGGAGCTTACAATGAGCAGTTCTTC. Its translation is CASSARGAYNEQFF.

The V and J genes are TRBV12-3 or TRBV12-4 and TRBJ2-6, with 10 bases fitting TRBD1. With 6 bases clipped from V and 0 bases from J, the junction kept 5 bases outside the gene matches. This CDR3 region has 17 residues. The CDR3 protein is CASRRDRGGSGANVLTF. CDR3 DNA: TGTGCCAGCAGGCGGGACAGGGGCGGCTCTGGGGCCAACGTCCTGACTTTC.

The V and J genes are TRBV4-3 and TRBJ2-7; TRBD2 aligns across 11 bases. This CDR3 spans 16 amino acids. V dropped 0 bases and J dropped 4; count of bases not matched to a gene: 5. CDR1 and CDR2 from the germline V gene are LGHNA and YSLEER. The CDR3 nucleotides are TGCGCCAGCAGCCAAGATAGGACTAGCGGGTGGTACGAGCAGTACGTC. Translation gives CASSQDRTSGWYEQYV.

The rearrangement uses TRBV7-9 and TRBJ1-2, with D unclear. Germline CDR1 and CDR2: SEHNR and FQNEAQ (reference sequence). The CDR3 runs 16 residues. V shed 4 bases and J shed 8 bases, with 23 bases lying between them. The CDR3 region is CASSSDVRDGLEGYTF. The DNA for the CDR3 is TGTGCCAGCAGCTCGGACGTTCGAGACGGCCTTGAGGGCTACACCTTC.

V and J are TRBV7-9 and TRBJ2-3, with D perhaps matching TRBD1 or TRBD2 (5 bases each). Germline CDR1 reads SEHNR; CDR2 reads FQNEAQ (reference sequence). The CDR3 runs 14 residues. Trimming removed 2 bases from V and 14 bases from J, with 20 bases in between. The CDR3 is CASSLNVRDPWRYF. In DNA, the CDR3 is TGTGCCAGCAGCTTAAATGTCCGGGACCCCTGGAGGTATTTT.

The rearrangement uses TRBV9 and TRBJ2-2; 8 bases are shared with TRBD2. V dropped 0 bases and J dropped 4; count of bases not matched to a gene: 8. There are 17 residues in the CDR3. Looked up from germline, CDR1 is SGDLS and CDR2 is YYNGEE. The CDR3 spells CASSVARAGVGTGELFF. DNA of the CDR3: TGTGCCAGCAGCGTAGCCAGAGCGGGAGTAGGCACCGGGGAGCTGTTTTTT.